The source of this T cell receptor (beta chain) is a study of beta chain features in type 1 diabetes. General study findings and limits: Researchers report that Type 1 diabetes patients had moderately but significantly shorter TCRB CDR3s across all four CD4+ subsets. A definitive answer on HLA type influencing TCRB rearrangement was not reached here. In patients and controls equally, PCR might favor templates that are shorter.

The sequenced template was cDNA made from the entire isolated RNA. Only in-frame clones appear in the TCRdb table, and some are missing; sequencing was by immunoSEQ multiplex PCR. The sample records 350,000 to 400,000 clones, around 12% being singletons. This clone has a handful of counts. Its antigen is still unknown. With V trimmed by 4 bases and J by 4 bases, 4 bases remained unmatched. This CDR3 spans 14 amino acids. Germline CDR1 is KGHSH and CDR2 is LQKENI. This rearrangement joins TRBV18 to TRBJ2-3; TRBD2 aligns across 8 bases. The sample consisted of naive CD4+ T cells from blood. This clonotype originated in a woman aged 18-30 years with type 1 diabetes. Written as DNA, the CDR3 is TGTGCCAGCTCACGGAGCGGGGGAGCAGATACGCAGTATTTT. Encoded protein: CASSRSGGADTQYF.